This passage covers 11 T cell receptor beta chains from one sample sequenced in a study of blood T cell repertoires in COVID-19. Libraries were prepared by immunoSEQ multiplex PCR; TCRdb keeps only in-frame clonotypes and omits some of them. The data show about 230,000 clones, 80% to 90% seen once. The sample taken for sequencing was PBMCs or T cells enriched from blood (not recorded which). The origin of the receptors is a woman aged 30 to 39 who had been exposed to COVID-19.

The chain carries TRBV5-1 and TRBJ2-7; D ambiguous. Between the trimmed V and J ends, which lost 0 bases and 3 bases, there was a span of 13 bases. This CDR3 region has 15 residues. Germline lookup yields CDR1 SGHRS and CDR2 YFSETQ. The CDR3 DNA is TGCGCCAGCAGCTTGGACTCCAATTCAATCTACGAGCAGTACTTC. It translates to CASSLDSNSIYEQYF. Using reference TRBV5-1 and TRBJ2-7 for the parts outside the CDR3, the full variable domain is KAGVTQTPRYLIKTRGQQVTLSCSPISGHRSVSWYQQTPGQGLQFLFEYFSETQRNKGNFPGRFSGRQFSNSRSEMNVSTLELGDSALYLCASSLDSNSIYEQYFGPGTRLTVT.

The chain employs TRBV19 and TRBJ1-1; 11 nucleotides agree with TRBD1. CDR3 size: 15 residues. The ends lost 7 bases at V and 2 bases at J; junction bases unmatched: 6. Looked up from germline, CDR1 is LNHDA and CDR2 is SQIVND (reference sequence). The CDR3 bases are TGTGCCAGTAAGGGACAGGGGGGATTAAACACTGAAGCTTTCTTT. It specifies CASKGQGGLNTEAFF. The full variable domain, rest sourced from reference TRBV19 and TRBJ1-1, is DGGITQSPKYLFRKEGQNVTLSCEQNLNHDAMYWYRQDPGQGLRLIYYSQIVNDFQKGDIAEGYSVSREKKESFPLTVTSAQKNPTAFYLCASKGQGGLNTEAFFGQGTRLTVV.

J is TRBJ2-1 and V is TRBV24-1; 9 bases align to TRBD1. CDR1 KGHDR and CDR2 SFDVKD come from the germline V gene. The V gene end was trimmed by 3 bases and the J gene end by 6 bases; junction bases not matched to a gene: 2. The CDR3 spans 14 residues. The CDR3 sequence: CATSDLTGGNEQFF. The DNA of the CDR3 is TGTGCCACCAGTGATCTGACAGGGGGCAATGAGCAGTTCTTC.

This chain uses TRBV19 with TRBJ2-2; possibly TRBD1 for D (5 bases). The CDR3 is 15 residues long. V lost 3 bases, J lost 3 bases, and 11 bases lay in between. The germline gives CDR1 LNHDA, CDR2 SQIVND (reference sequence). CDR3 DNA: TGTGCCAGTAGTATCTTTCCAGGGCACACCGGGGAGCTGTTTTTT. It is translated as CASSIFPGHTGELFF.

The chain uses TRBV6-1 and TRBJ1-2; possible D gene TRBD1, 5 bases. The ends were cut back, 3 bases at V and 6 bases at J, with 11 bases in the middle. CDR3 length: 13 amino acids. Germline loops: CDR1 MNHNS, CDR2 SASEGT. DNA of the CDR3: TGTGCCAGCAGTGACCGCCGGGGGGATGGCTACACCTTC. This translates into CASSDRRGDGYTF.

The rearrangement links TRBV11-2 to TRBJ1-6; no reliable D call. Germline V gene lookup returns CDR1 SGHAT and CDR2 FQNNGV. V lost 1 base and J 9 bases, leaving 13 bases between the germline ends. The CDR3 loop spans 15 amino acids. The CDR3 region is CASSLVGRGGSPLHF. CDR3 DNA: TGTGCCAGCAGCTTAGTTGGCCGGGGTGGTTCACCCCTCCACTTT.

This chain links TRBV7-9 with TRBJ1-1, with D tentatively TRBD1 (5 bases). V was shortened by 1 base and J by 6 bases, with 9 bases between the two germline ends. The CDR3 has 13 residues. The V gene's germline CDR1 is SEHNR and CDR2 FQNEAQ (reference sequence). The DNA of the CDR3 is TGTGCCAGCAGCTTAGAGGGGATGGCTGAAGCTTTCTTT. Protein: CASSLEGMAEAFF.

The V gene is TRBV6-5, the J gene TRBJ1-2, with D maybe TRBD1 (6 bases). Germline V gene data show CDR1 as MNHEY and CDR2 as SVGAGI. The germline V and J ends were trimmed by 6 bases and 4 bases, with 15 bases remaining between them. This CDR3 comprises 14 residues. The CDR3 sequence: CASSLTGGFYGYTF. The CDR3 nucleotides are TGTGCCAGCAGCTTGACAGGTGGCTTCTATGGCTACACCTTC.

The V gene is TRBV3-1 (or the pseudogene TRBV3-2), the J gene TRBJ2-7; possibly TRBD2 for D (5 bases). Trimming removed 3 bases from V and 5 bases from J, with 14 bases in between. Germline V gene sequence: CDR1 LGHDT, CDR2 YNNKEL (reference sequence). The length of the CDR3 is 14 residues. CDR3: CASSQRALENEQYF. CDR3 nucleotides: TGTGCCAGCAGCCAGAGGGCCTTAGAGAACGAGCAGTACTTC.

The V and J genes are TRBV5-5 and TRBJ2-1, with a possible D match to TRBD2 (6 bases). The CDR3 totals 16 residues. V was cut by 2 bases and J by 5 bases, with 17 bases left in between. The germline CDR1 and CDR2 sequences are SGHKS and YYEKEE (reference sequence). CDR3 loop: CASSFPQDGGHNEQFF. In nucleotides, the CDR3 is TGTGCCAGCAGCTTCCCACAGGATGGAGGGCACAATGAGCAGTTCTTC.

The genes are TRBV7-3 and TRBJ2-3; 9 bases are shared with TRBD2. The CDR3 is made up of 15 amino acids. The V gene's germline CDR1 is SGHTA and CDR2 FQGTGA. V was clipped by 6 bases and J by 4 bases; unmatched bases: 8. CDR3 protein: CASRYGLASPDTQYF. DNA for the CDR3: TGTGCCAGCAGATACGGACTAGCGTCCCCAGATACGCAGTATTTT.